The present T cell receptor beta chain was sequenced within a study of blood T cell repertoires in COVID-19. Overall study context: T cells, B-cell-depleted T cells, or PBMCs provided the cDNA or gDNA that served as material.

Authors' processing steps: Reference gene primers were amplified, and this amplification served to estimate nucleated cell counts. TCRdb's table, derived via immunoSEQ multiplex PCR, lists solely in-frame clones and lacks some. That table supplies the V and J calls and clone size; D and trimming were determined from the DNA. This table has tens of thousands of clones, more than 75% appearing once. V was clipped by 6 bases and J by 6 bases, with 14 bases between them. This CDR3 region has 14 residues. Germline-derived CDR1 and CDR2 are LNHDA and SQIVND (reference sequence). This clone was recorded a few times.

This TCR was recovered from a human donor in a cohort sampled during active COVID-19. V and J are TRBV19 and TRBJ2-2; a weak D match, TRBD1 (5 bases). The specimen was peripheral blood. In DNA form, the CDR3 reads TGTGCCAGTAGCTCCCAAGGGGTTCCCGGGGAGCTGTTTTTT. Translated: CASSSQGVPGELFF.